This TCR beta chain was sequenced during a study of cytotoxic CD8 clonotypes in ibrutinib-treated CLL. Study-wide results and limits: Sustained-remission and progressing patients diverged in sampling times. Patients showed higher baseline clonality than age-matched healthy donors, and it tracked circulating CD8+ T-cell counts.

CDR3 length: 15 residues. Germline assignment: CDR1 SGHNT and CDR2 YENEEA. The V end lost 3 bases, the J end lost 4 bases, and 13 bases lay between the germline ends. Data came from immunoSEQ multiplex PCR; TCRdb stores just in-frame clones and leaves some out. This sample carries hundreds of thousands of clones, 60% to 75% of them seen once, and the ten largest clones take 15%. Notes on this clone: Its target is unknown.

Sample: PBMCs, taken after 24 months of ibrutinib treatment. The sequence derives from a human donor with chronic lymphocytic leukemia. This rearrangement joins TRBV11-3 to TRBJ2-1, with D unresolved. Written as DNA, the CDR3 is TGTGCCAGCAGCTTCAGAGACTCAAAGTACAATGAGCAGTTCTTC. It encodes CASSFRDSKYNEQFF.